These 25 T cell receptor beta chains share one sample of origin, sequenced in a study of T-cell reconstitution after alpha-beta-depleted transplantation in children. This sample's TCRbeta library carried unique molecular identifier barcodes. TCRdb redid the calling of the PCR reads with MiXCR, one entry per CDR3 protein. The sample lists about 980,000 distinct CDR3 sequences; under 30% were seen once. The starting material was PBMCs, mostly from graft donor cells, obtained 360 days after TCRalphabeta/CD19-depleted stem cell transplant. The receptor set was obtained from a boy younger than two who had a stem cell transplant for SCID, so the T cells may come from the graft donor.

This clonotype was picked up a small number of times. The chain combines TRBV9 with TRBJ2-3, with 10 nucleotides matching TRBD2. CDR1 and CDR2 (germline): SGDLS, YYNGEE. The CDR3 length is 16 residues. The V gene end was trimmed by 3 bases and the J gene end by 2 bases; junction bases not matched to a gene: 6. The CDR3 DNA sequence: TGTGCCAGCAGCGCGCTAGCGGGGGCCTCCACAGATACGCAGTATTTT. Protein sequence: CASSALAGASTDTQYF. The complete variable domain, with remaining parts taken from reference TRBV9 and TRBJ2-3, reads DSGVTQTPKHLITATGQRVTLRCSPRSGDLSVYWYQQSLDQGLQFLIQYYNGEERAKGNILERFSAQQFPDLHSELNLSSLELGDSALYFCASSALAGASTDTQYFGPGTRLTVL.

This chain uses TRBV3-1 with TRBJ1-1; D is unclear. CDR1 and CDR2 from the germline V gene are LGHDT and YNNKEL (reference sequence). Trimming removed 2 bases at V and 1 base at J, with 11 bases between. There are 15 residues in the CDR3. CDR3 sequence (DNA): TGTGCCAGCAGCCAACCGGGAAGGAAGAACACTGAAGCTTTCTTT. Translation gives CASSQPGRKNTEAFF. The full variable domain, with the rest looked up from reference TRBV3-1 and TRBJ1-1, is DTAVSQTPKYLVTQMGNDKSIKCEQNLGHDTMYWYKQDSKKFLKIMFSYNNKELIINETVPNRFSPKSPDKAHLNLHINSLELGDSAVYFCASSQPGRKNTEAFFGQGTRLTVV.

The J gene is TRBJ2-1, the V gene TRBV11-2; D not certain. Germline assignment: CDR1 SGHAT and CDR2 FQNNGV. V dropped 1 base and J dropped 5 bases, with 12 bases sitting between them. This CDR3 contains 15 residues. CDR3 sequence: CASSLAASSHNEQFF. CDR3 bases: TGTGCCAGCAGCTTAGCAGCGAGTTCCCACAATGAGCAGTTCTTC. Drawing the rest from reference TRBV11-2 and TRBJ2-1, the complete variable domain is EAGVAQSPRYKIIEKRQSVAFWCNPISGHATLYWYQQILGQGPKLLIQFQNNGVVDDSQLPKDRFSAERLKGVDSTLKIQPAKLEDSAVYLCASSLAASSHNEQFFGPGTRLTVL.

The rearrangement links TRBV5-1 to TRBJ1-3, with D tentatively TRBD1 (6 bases). The CDR3 is made up of 14 amino acids. The germline CDR1 and CDR2 sequences are SGHRS and YFSETQ. V shed 3 bases and J shed 8 bases, with 15 bases lying between them. The CDR3, as DNA: TGCGCCAGCAGCTGGGGGCCTTCCGAGGACACCATATATTTT. Protein: CASSWGPSEDTIYF. Full variable domain (rest looked up from reference TRBV5-1 and TRBJ1-3): KAGVTQTPRYLIKTRGQQVTLSCSPISGHRSVSWYQQTPGQGLQFLFEYFSETQRNKGNFPGRFSGRQFSNSRSEMNVSTLELGDSALYLCASSWGPSEDTIYFGEGSWLTVV.

The chain employs TRBV20-1 and TRBJ2-2; D possibly uses TRBD1 or TRBD2 (6 bases each). Germline CDR1 DFQATT, CDR2 SNEGSKA (reference sequence). The CDR3 is 14 amino acids. The germline V and J ends were trimmed by 4 bases and 2 bases, with 11 bases remaining between them. CDR3 residues: CSANRGLNTGELFF. The CDR3 region has the DNA TGCAGTGCTAATCGGGGGCTCAACACCGGGGAGCTGTTTTTT.

This clonotype appeared once. The J gene is TRBJ2-1, the V gene TRBV25-1, with D possibly being TRBD1 or TRBD2 (5 bases each). This CDR3 contains 16 residues. Germline values: CDR1 MGHDK, CDR2 SYGVNS. Trimming removed 5 bases at V and 6 bases at J, with 20 bases between. CDR3 nucleotide sequence: TGTGCCAGCAGTAAATCCGGAGGTAGGGGCCGCAATGAGCAGTTCTTC. As protein: CASSKSGGRGRNEQFF.

V gene TRBV6-2 or TRBV6-3 combines with J gene TRBJ2-2; perhaps TRBD2 as D (6 bases). Germline assignment: CDR1 MNHEY and CDR2 SVGEGT. V gave up 6 bases and J gave up 1 base, with 15 bases separating them. There are 16 residues in the CDR3. This CDR3 is CASRPPGTLNTGELFF. The CDR3, as DNA: TGTGCCAGCAGACCGCCTGGGACTCTGAACACCGGGGAGCTGTTTTTT.

The gene calls are TRBV7-9 and TRBJ2-4; 9 nucleotides align to TRBD1. CDR3 length equals 17 residues. Germline V CDR1 and CDR2: SEHNR, FQNEAQ (reference sequence). J gave up 6 bases and V 1 base, and 10 bases lay outside the gene matches. The CDR3 here is CASSLVRTGAASNIQYF. CDR3 in DNA: TGTGCCAGCAGCTTAGTCCGGACAGGGGCCGCATCAAACATTCAGTACTTC. The full variable domain, rest sourced from reference TRBV7-9 and TRBJ2-4, is DTGVSQNPRHKITKRGQNVTFRCDPISEHNRLYWYRQTLGQGPEFLTYFQNEAQLEKSRLLSDRFSAERPKGSFSTLEIQRTEQGDSAMYLCASSLVRTGAASNIQYFGAGTRLSVL.

The chain couples TRBV20-1 to TRBJ2-1, with 10 bases fitting TRBD2. Per germline, CDR1 DFQATT and CDR2 SNEGSKA (reference sequence). The CDR3 sequence is 14 residues long. The V segment lost 0 bases and the J segment 10 bases; nucleotides outside the gene matches: 6. CDR3 sequence: CSARDRAGGQEQFF. CDR3 DNA: TGCAGTGCTAGAGATCGAGCGGGGGGGCAGGAGCAGTTCTTC.

This chain links TRBV4-1 with TRBJ2-3; the D gene is possibly TRBD2 (5 bases). There are 17 residues in the CDR3. V was shortened by 3 bases and J by 0 bases, with 16 bases between the two germline ends. In germline, CDR1 is MGHRA, CDR2 YSYEKL. DNA for the CDR3: TGCGCCAGCAGCCAGGCTACCTGGACTTCTAGCACAGATACGCAGTATTTT. Translating gives CASSQATWTSSTDTQYF.

The V call is TRBV6-5, the J call TRBJ2-7; 9 bases line up with TRBD2. Unmatched junction bases numbered 7, after V lost 4 bases and J lost 0 bases. In germline, CDR1 is MNHEY, CDR2 SVGAGI. CDR3 length: 16 residues. The CDR3 sequence is CASSSLIAGVSYEQYF. DNA for the CDR3: TGTGCCAGCAGTTCCTTAATAGCGGGGGTCTCCTACGAGCAGTACTTC.

The chain's CDR3 is CASIPDRDAYEQYF. Written as DNA, the CDR3 is TGTGCCAGCATTCCGGACAGGGACGCCTACGAGCAGTACTTC. The chain couples TRBV28 to TRBJ2-7; 8 positions match TRBD1. Germline CDR1 and CDR2: MDHEN and SYDVKM. The CDR3 covers 14 residues. J lost 2 bases, V lost 7 bases, and 7 bases had no gene match.

CDR3 protein: CASSQSRQGRGIYQPQHF. CDR3 nucleotide sequence: TGTGCCAGCTCACAAAGTCGGCAGGGGCGGGGAATTTATCAGCCCCAGCATTTT. V and J are TRBV18 and TRBJ1-5; perhaps TRBD1 as D (6 bases). Germline CDR1 KGHSH, CDR2 LQKENI. V was pared by 4 bases and J by 5 bases, with 24 bases between. The CDR3 extends over 18 amino acids.

The rearrangement uses TRBV15 and TRBJ2-1; the D is unclear. Trimming stripped 1 base from V and 4 bases from J, with 11 bases between. CDR3 size: 15 residues. In germline, CDR1 is LNHNV, CDR2 YYDKDF (reference sequence). This CDR3 is CATSRAGAWYNEQFF. CDR3 nucleotide sequence: TGTGCCACCAGCAGAGCCGGAGCCTGGTACAATGAGCAGTTCTTC.

This clonotype appeared many times. The gene calls are TRBV12-3 or TRBV12-4 and TRBJ2-1, with D unclear. CDR3 length: 10 residues. The ends were cut back, 6 bases at V and 6 bases at J, with 3 bases in the middle. The CDR3 DNA reads as TGTGCCAGCAGCTCCAATGAGCAGTTCTTC. Translating gives CASSSNEQFF.

The chain carries TRBV28 and TRBJ2-2, with 7 bases matching TRBD2. The CDR3 totals 14 residues. Germline values: CDR1 MDHEN, CDR2 SYDVKM. The J segment lost 5 bases and the V segment lost 7 bases, leaving 7 bases of the junction unmatched. CDR3 sequence reads: CASTFGGRTGELFF. CDR3 nucleotides: TGTGCCAGCACGTTCGGGGGGAGGACCGGGGAGCTGTTTTTT.

This clonotype has a count of ten or more. V is TRBV20-1 and J is TRBJ2-7, with D uncertain. CDR1 DFQATT and CDR2 SNEGSKA come from the germline V gene (reference sequence). V shed 3 bases and J shed 9 bases, with 21 bases lying between them. This CDR3 is built from 14 residues. CDR3 nucleotides: TGCAGTGCTAGGGAACCGACTGGACCCAAGGGGCAGTACTTC. Its protein product is CSAREPTGPKGQYF.

The rearrangement links TRBV20-1 to TRBJ1-3; D unclear. V gave up 0 bases and J gave up 4 bases, with 10 bases separating them. Germline V lookup: CDR1 DFQATT, CDR2 SNEGSKA (reference sequence). The CDR3 has 14 amino acids. This chain's CDR3 is CSARDATWGNTIYF. CDR3 bases: TGCAGTGCTAGAGATGCAACTTGGGGAAACACCATATATTTT.

This rearrangement joins TRBV2 to TRBJ2-1; maybe TRBD2 (5 bases). Germline V gives CDR1 SNHLY, CDR2 FYNNEI. Deletions cut 4 bases from V and 7 bases from J, with 11 bases between. The CDR3 consists of 13 residues. CDR3 nucleotides: TGTGCCAGCAGTGGCCGGGATGTGAATGAGCAGTTCTTC. Amino acid sequence: CASSGRDVNEQFF.

This clonotype was detected a few times. This chain uses TRBV3-1 with TRBJ2-1; TRBD1 matches 10 bases. This CDR3 is built from 17 residues. After removal of 4 bases from V and 5 bases from J, the junction contained 11 bases not matched to a gene. Germline lookup yields CDR1 LGHDT and CDR2 YNNKEL (reference sequence). CDR3 protein: CASSPHRQGATHNEQFF. CDR3 DNA sequence: TGTGCCAGCAGCCCTCACCGACAGGGGGCCACCCACAATGAGCAGTTCTTC.

The sample holds a few counts of this clonotype. This chain connects TRBV7-9 to TRBJ2-5; D is possibly TRBD2 (5 bases). This CDR3 is 15 amino acids long. Germline CDR1 SEHNR, CDR2 FQNEAQ (reference sequence). The germline V and J ends were trimmed by 2 bases and 3 bases, with 13 bases remaining between them. CDR3 loop: CASSLSQRAKETQYF. The CDR3 DNA sequence: TGTGCCAGCAGCTTATCTCAGAGGGCCAAAGAGACCCAGTACTTC.

Concerning this clonotype: A much larger clone sits a single nucleotide away, making a read error possible. The chain is built from TRBV28 and TRBJ2-2, with D uncertain. Germline V lookup: CDR1 MDHEN, CDR2 SYDVKM. There are 14 residues in the CDR3. CDR3 nucleotides: TGTGCCAGCAGTCCCAACTTGAACACCTGGGAGCTGTTTTTT. It encodes CASSPNLNTWELFF.

The chain links TRBV28 to TRBJ2-1; D remains unclear. Trimming took off 5 bases at V and 7 bases at J, with 18 bases between the two ends. In germline, CDR1 is MDHEN, CDR2 SYDVKM. The CDR3 consists of 15 residues. In DNA, the CDR3 is TGTGCCAGCAGTCCGGCGGACCTTCGTGGGAATGAGCAGTTCTTC. Protein product: CASSPADLRGNEQFF. The full variable domain, completed using reference TRBV28 and TRBJ2-1, is DVKVTQSSRYLVKRTGEKVFLECVQDMDHENMFWYRQDPGLGLRLIYFSYDVKMKEKGDIPEGYSVSREKKERFSLILESASTNQTSMYLCASSPADLRGNEQFFGPGTRLTVL.

This clonotype was observed a few times. This CDR3 is CASRTIAGDYNEQFF. CDR3 nucleotides: TGTGCCAGCAGAACGATAGCGGGGGACTACAATGAGCAGTTCTTC. This chain uses TRBV7-8 with TRBJ2-1; 9 positions agree with TRBD2. CDR1 and CDR2 (germline): SGHVS, FQNEAQ. CDR3 length: 15 residues. The trim removed 6 bases at V and 3 bases at J, leaving 6 bases unmatched.

The gene calls are TRBV11-2 and TRBJ1-1; 7 bases align to TRBD1. The length of the CDR3 is 17 residues. V gave up 5 bases and J gave up 2 bases; unmatched junction bases: 14. CDR1 SGHAT and CDR2 FQNNGV come from the germline V gene. The CDR3 coding sequence is TGTGCCAGCAGCAGCCCGGGACAGCATCGTATAAACACTGAAGCTTTCTTT. Protein product: CASSSPGQHRINTEAFF.